Listed below are T cell receptor beta chains from one sample, sequenced in a study of cytomegalovirus exposure and HLA in healthy donors. Libraries were prepared by immunoSEQ multiplex PCR; TCRdb keeps only in-frame clonotypes and omits some of them. The data hold 150,000 to 200,000 clones, with 79% observed a single time. Source material: PBMCs. The origin of the receptors is a woman between 40 and 55 years old in good health and CMV-seronegative. CDR3s include the opening cysteine and the closing phenylalanine or tryptophan. Each record gives: clone size, D gene, J gene, V gene, CDR3 protein, CDR3 DNA. A D gene is named only where the DNA matches it firmly. For some rows the clone size is stated as once, few or many, or as a class when expanded; others skip it.

>few|-|TRBJ1-3|TRBV5-5
CASSLGGPLLSGNTIYF
TGTGCCAGCAGCTTGGGTGGTCCTCTACTCTCTGGAAACACCATATATTTT
>-|-|TRBJ2-3|TRBV5-1
CASSLAGISTDTQYF
TGCGCCAGCAGCTTGGCAGGGATTAGCACAGATACGCAGTATTTT
>-|TRBD1|TRBJ1-1|TRBV7-9
CASSEAQGADTEAFF
TGTGCCAGCAGCGAGGCTCAGGGGGCTGACACTGAAGCTTTCTTT
>few|-|TRBJ2-1|TRBV7-2
CASSLDTGRNEQFF
TGTGCCAGCAGCTTAGATACGGGGAGGAATGAGCAGTTCTTC
>-|TRBD2|TRBJ2-7|TRBV27
CASSSLRLAGGPSYEQYF
TGTGCCAGCAGTTCGTTGAGACTAGCGGGGGGTCCCTCCTACGAGCAGTACTTC
>-|TRBD1|TRBJ2-1|TRBV19
CASSIGPGGDEQFF
TGTGCCAGTAGTATAGGGCCAGGGGGAGATGAGCAGTTCTTC
>-|TRBD1|TRBJ1-2|TRBV28
CASSEQGASYGYTF
TGTGCCAGCAGTGAACAGGGGGCAAGCTATGGCTACACCTTC
>-|-|TRBJ2-3|TRBV7-9
CASSHPRGDTQYF
TGTGCCAGCAGCCACCCACGGGGGGATACGCAGTATTTT
>-|TRBD2|TRBJ2-1|TRBV2
CASSERASGRPVNEQFF
TGTGCCAGCAGTGAAAGAGCTAGCGGGAGACCGGTCAATGAGCAGTTCTTC
>-|-|TRBJ1-4|TRBV7-8
CASSSGTAATNEKLFF
TGTGCCAGCAGCTCGGGGACTGCTGCAACTAATGAAAAACTGTTTTTT
>-|-|TRBJ1-2|TRBV10-2
CASSESRQRGYTF
TGCGCCAGCAGTGAGTCGAGGCAGAGGGGCTACACCTTC
>-|TRBD2|TRBJ2-3|TRBV30
CAWSSGSGTDTQYF
TGTGCCTGGAGTAGCGGGAGCGGCACAGATACGCAGTATTTT
>-|TRBD1|TRBJ1-1|TRBV30
CAWSPWDRVSTEAFF
TGTGCCTGGAGCCCCTGGGACAGGGTGAGCACTGAAGCTTTCTTT
>-|TRBD2|TRBJ2-1|TRBV7-2
CASSTSTSGRNEQFF
TGTGCCAGCAGCACTTCGACTAGCGGGAGAAATGAGCAGTTCTTC
>-|TRBD2|TRBJ2-3|TRBV11-2
CASSLGAGGLGTDTQYF
TGTGCCAGCAGCTTAGGAGCGGGGGGGCTGGGCACAGATACGCAGTATTTT
>-|-|TRBJ2-7|TRBV29-1
CSVTRPGVNYEQYF
TGCAGCGTCACGAGGCCGGGTGTGAACTACGAGCAGTACTTC
>-|-|TRBJ1-5|TRBV18
CASSPPIRDNSNQPQHF
TGTGCCAGCTCACCACCCATCCGGGACAATAGCAATCAGCCCCAGCATTTT
>-|-|TRBJ2-1|TRBV5-1
CASSPSAARYNEQFF
TGCGCCAGCAGCCCGAGTGCAGCGCGCTACAATGAGCAGTTCTTC
>-|-|TRBJ1-2|TRBV5-1
CASSLGQLYGYAF
TGCGCCAGCAGCTTGGGACAGCTCTATGGCTACGCCTTC
>-|TRBD2|TRBJ2-3|TRBV14
CASSQEWAGGDTQYF
TGTGCCAGCAGCCAAGAGTGGGCGGGAGGTGATACGCAGTATTTT
>-|TRBD1|TRBJ1-5|TRBV28
CASSSRLRQGEKPQHF
TGTGCCAGCAGTTCTCGGCTTCGGCAGGGGGAAAAGCCCCAGCATTTT
>few|-|TRBJ1-4|TRBV10-3
CAISSTEINEKLFF
TGTGCCATCAGTAGTACAGAGATTAATGAAAAACTGTTTTTT
>few|TRBD1|TRBJ1-1|TRBV7-9
CASSLDRGPGSTEAFF
TGTGCCAGCAGCTTAGACAGGGGGCCGGGGAGCACTGAAGCTTTCTTT
>-|TRBD1|TRBJ2-3|TRBV27
CASSPRDRGTDTQYF
TGTGCCAGCAGTCCACGGGACAGGGGAACAGATACGCAGTATTTT
>-|-|TRBJ2-5|TRBV4-1
CASSQGSERSETQYF
TGCGCCAGCAGCCAAGGTAGTGAGAGGTCGGAGACCCAGTACTTC
>-|-|TRBJ1-2|TRBV10-1
CASSAGESGYTF
TGCGCCAGCAGTGCGGGGGAAAGTGGCTACACCTTC
>-|-|TRBJ2-1|TRBV19
CASSILWREHNEQFF
TGTGCCAGTAGTATTCTTTGGCGGGAACACAATGAGCAGTTCTTC
>many|TRBD1|TRBJ1-2|TRBV29-1
CSVDPQGTDYGYTF
TGCAGCGTTGACCCACAGGGGACCGACTATGGCTACACCTTC
>few|-|TRBJ1-5|TRBV6-6
CASMARAVNQPQHF
TGTGCCAGCATGGCGAGGGCGGTCAATCAGCCCCAGCATTTT
>few|-|TRBJ2-1|TRBV30
CAWSGTPTYNEQFF
TGTGCCTGGAGCGGGACTCCTACCTACAATGAGCAGTTCTTC
>-|-|TRBJ1-4|TRBV19
CASHEQDNEKLFF
TGTGCCAGTCACGAACAGGATAATGAAAAACTGTTTTTT
>once|-|TRBJ2-1|TRBV5-1
CASRLAQPPWNEQFF
TGCGCCAGCAGATTAGCTCAACCTCCGTGGAATGAGCAGTTCTTC
>-|TRBD1|TRBJ1-4|TRBV9
CASSHNRDRGSENEKLFF
TGTGCCAGCAGCCATAACCGGGACAGGGGGTCAGAAAATGAAAAACTGTTTTTT
>few|TRBD2|TRBJ2-5|TRBV7-3
CASSFREGETQYF
TGTGCCAGCAGCTTTAGGGAGGGAGAGACCCAGTACTTC
>-|-|TRBJ2-3|TRBV9
CASSVDSPSTDTQYF
TGTGCCAGCAGCGTAGATAGTCCTAGCACAGATACGCAGTATTTT
>-|-|TRBJ2-7|TRBV27
CASSFWGGEQYF
TGTGCCAGCAGTTTTTGGGGAGGCGAGCAGTACTTC
>-|-|TRBJ1-5|TRBV11-2
CASSLGEDSNQPQHF
TGTGCCAGCAGCTTGGGTGAGGATAGCAATCAGCCCCAGCATTTT
>-|TRBD1|TRBJ1-2|TRBV28
CASSSTGGYGYTF
TGTGCCAGCAGCTCGACAGGGGGCTATGGCTACACCTTC
>once|-|TRBJ2-7|TRBV6-1
CASIQTAISSYEQYF
TGTGCCAGCATCCAGACAGCAATTAGCTCCTACGAGCAGTACTTC
>-|TRBD1|TRBJ2-7|TRBV6-5
CASSYVTGANEQYF
TGTGCCAGCAGTTACGTGACAGGGGCAAACGAGCAGTACTTC
>-|TRBD1|TRBJ1-2|TRBV19
CASSITDRGAPGYGYTF
TGTGCCAGTAGTATAACCGACAGGGGCGCGCCGGGGTATGGCTACACCTTC
>-|TRBD1|TRBJ2-1|TRBV11-3
CASSVVGQVTPDEQFF
TGTGCCAGCAGCGTGGTGGGACAGGTCACACCGGATGAGCAGTTCTTC
>-|TRBD2|TRBJ2-7|TRBV19
CASSIAGGSSYEQYF
TGTGCCAGTAGTATAGCGGGAGGTAGCTCCTACGAGCAGTACTTC
>-|-|TRBJ1-1|TRBV20-1
CSTRSGFEAFF
TGCAGTACCAGATCGGGGTTTGAAGCTTTCTTT
>once|-|TRBJ1-1|TRBV28
CVSSKLQGPNTEAFF
TGTGTCAGCAGCAAACTACAGGGTCCGAACACTGAAGCTTTCTTT
>-|TRBD1|TRBJ2-7|TRBV27
CASSLWDRAYEQYF
TGTGCCAGCAGTTTATGGGACAGGGCCTACGAGCAGTACTTC
>-|-|TRBJ2-7|TRBV7-2
CASSAVLSSYEQYF
TGTGCCAGCAGCGCCGTTCTCAGCTCCTACGAGCAGTACTTC
>-|-|TRBJ1-2|TRBV6-7
CASSPQRDTPRSRNYGYTF
TGTGCCAGCAGTCCCCAGCGGGACACCCCTCGTTCGAGAAACTATGGCTACACCTTC
>-|TRBD1|TRBJ1-4|TRBV5-6
CASSLTPGTVNEKLFF
TGTGCCAGCAGCTTGACCCCCGGGACAGTAAATGAAAAACTGTTTTTT
>-|TRBD1|TRBJ2-3|TRBV11-1
CASSQQGGSGTDTQYF
TGTGCCAGCAGCCAACAGGGGGGCTCCGGGACAGATACGCAGTATTTT
>-|TRBD1|TRBJ1-1|TRBV19
CASSINTGGMNTEAFF
TGTGCCAGTAGTATCAACACAGGGGGCATGAACACTGAAGCTTTCTTT